This entry concerns a single T cell receptor beta chain. The antigen is undetermined. These data are taken from a study of cytomegalovirus exposure and HLA in healthy donors. Study-wide findings and caveats: One later analysis reportedly identified an Asian-associated ancestry cluster that showed fewer N-insertions than the roughly 700-donor mean.

The PCR used 60 Vbeta and 13 Jbeta primers. TCRdb keeps only in-frame clones here, not all; method: immunoSEQ multiplex PCR. The table has roughly 40,000 clones, roughly 47% seen once. After removal of 7 bases from V and 3 bases from J, the junction contained 15 bases not matched to a gene. This CDR3 is built from 16 residues. Looked up from germline, CDR1 is MNHEY and CDR2 is SMNVEV (reference sequence). The receptor comes from a human donor in good health. The chain couples TRBV27 to TRBJ2-7, with 7 bases lining up with TRBD1. Sequenced input: PBMCs. CDR3 DNA: TGTGCCAGCACTTTTAGGGGGCGGAGTACGGGCTACGAGCAGTACTTC. Protein: CASTFRGRSTGYEQYF.